This TCR beta chain is drawn from a study of blood T cells in healthy people across ages. Sample-barcoded 5' priming and a J-beta primer mix drove a second PCR of 7 to 11 cycles. Tagging of each cDNA molecule was performed by a template-switch adaptor with 12 random nucleotides. Each CDR3 protein is one row after TCRdb ran MiXCR on the 5' RACE reads. The table shows some 1.4 million distinct CDR3 sequences, with approximately 42% occurring only once. Russia was home to the donors, healthy Caucasian individuals aged about 6 to 90. Extractions gave at least 5.5 micrograms of total RNA per sample. This CDR3 contains 15 residues.

The specimen sequenced was blood. This chain joins TRBV21-1 and TRBJ1-5. TRBV21-1 is a pseudogene segment. This TCR derives from a woman between 18 and 29 years old in good health. The CDR3 bases are TGTGCCAGCAGCAAAGCAGCAGTTAGCAATCAGCCCCAGCATTTT. As protein: CASSKAAVSNQPQHF.